Listed here is a single T cell receptor (beta chain). The V end lost 3 bases, the J end lost 4 bases, and 10 bases lay between the germline ends. The CDR3 runs 14 residues. Germline loops: CDR1 MNHEY, CDR2 SMNVEV (reference sequence). The method was immunoSEQ multiplex PCR; TCRdb's version includes in-frame clones alone and lacks a portion of them. The table has around 130,000 clones, about 88% seen once. This sample is part of a study of blood T cell repertoires in COVID-19. Study details: The United States, Italy and Spain supplied acute and convalescent COVID-19 samples. PBMCs, B-cell-depleted T cells, or T cells provided the cDNA or gDNA that made up the material.

Individuals aged roughly 18 to 95 years were recruited from 24 US areas. Clinical history reported by participants formed the basis on which cohorts were assigned. The specimen was PBMCs or T cells enriched from blood (not recorded which). The receptor was isolated from a man in his forties with acute COVID-19. The chain combines TRBV27 with TRBJ2-1; D may be TRBD2 (6 bases). In nucleotides, the CDR3 is TGTGCCAGCAGTTTTGAGACTAGGTACAATGAGCAGTTCTTC. Residues: CASSFETRYNEQFF.